One sample yielded the 11 T cell receptor beta chains listed below, sequenced in a study of cytomegalovirus exposure and HLA in healthy donors. The PCR was carried out with 60 Vbeta primers and 13 Jbeta primers. Clones were sequenced by immunoSEQ multiplex PCR, and TCRdb holds only the in-frame ones, with some missing. This sample has some 180,000 clones, with about nine tenths found just once. Sequencing was performed on PBMCs. The receptors stem from a boy younger than 10 in good health and CMV-seronegative.

A word on this clone: One junction end disagrees with the germline gene, perhaps due to a read error. The identical CDR3 is also encoded by other nucleotide sequences in the sample. The genes are TRBV2 and TRBJ1-6; D is uncertain. This CDR3 spans 13 amino acids. The germline gives CDR1 SNHLY, CDR2 FYNNEI. In DNA, the CDR3 is TGTGCCAGCAGTGCCCCTTATAATTCCCCCCTCCACTTT. This encodes CASSAPYNSPLHF.

CDR3: CAWTEFYNSPLHF. The CDR3 DNA reads as TGTGCCTGGACAGAATTCTATAATTCACCCCTCCACTTT. This chain connects TRBV30 to TRBJ1-6; D unresolved. The germline V gene encodes CDR1 GTSNPN and CDR2 SVGIG (reference sequence). Trimming stripped 4 bases from V and 3 bases from J, with 7 bases between. The CDR3 covers 13 residues. Based on the CDR3 plus reference TRBV30 and TRBJ1-6, the full variable domain is SQTIHQWPATLVQPVGSPLSLECTVEGTSNPNLYWYRQAAGRGLQLLFYSVGIGQISSEVPQNLSASRPQDRQFILSSKKLLLSDSGFYLCAWTEFYNSPLHFGNGTRLTVT.

The gene calls are TRBV27 and TRBJ2-1; 14 bases are a match to TRBD2. Germline V gene data show CDR1 as MNHEY and CDR2 as SMNVEV (reference sequence). The CDR3 extends over 18 amino acids. With 5 bases clipped from V and 0 bases from J, the junction kept 6 bases outside the gene matches. The CDR3 region is CASSTGLAGVFSYNEQFF. CDR3 nucleotide sequence: TGTGCCAGCAGTACGGGACTAGCGGGAGTGTTCTCCTACAATGAGCAGTTCTTC.

The rearrangement uses TRBV30 and TRBJ2-5; 7 nucleotides line up with TRBD2. In germline, CDR1 is GTSNPN, CDR2 SVGIG (reference sequence). The CDR3 is 13 residues long. The junction had 1 base not matched to a gene; V was cut back by 2 bases and J by 1 base. For the CDR3, the DNA is TGTGCCTGGAGTACGGGGGGCCAAGAGACCCAGTACTTC. Encoded protein: CAWSTGGQETQYF.

This clone was counted only a few times. The V and J genes are TRBV7-9 and TRBJ1-2; the D gene is possibly TRBD1 (5 bases). The length of the CDR3 is 13 residues. V was trimmed by 1 base and J by 4 bases, leaving 7 bases between them. In germline, CDR1 is SEHNR, CDR2 FQNEAQ (reference sequence). CDR3 protein: CASSLGQIYGYTF. The CDR3 DNA sequence: TGTGCCAGCAGCTTAGGACAGATCTATGGCTACACCTTC. The complete variable domain, with remaining parts taken from reference TRBV7-9 and TRBJ1-2, reads DTGVSQNPRHKITKRGQNVTFRCDPISEHNRLYWYRQTLGQGPEFLTYFQNEAQLEKSRLLSDRFSAERPKGSFSTLEIQRTEQGDSAMYLCASSLGQIYGYTFGSGTRLTVV.

The chain is built from TRBV5-4 and TRBJ2-1, with D possibly TRBD2 on 5 matching bases. The CDR3 has 14 residues. Germline CDR1 SGHNT, CDR2 YYREEE (reference sequence). The V gene lost 4 bases and the J gene lost 9 bases, with 17 bases spanning the gap. CDR3 loop: CASSPRIQGGEQFF. The DNA for the CDR3 is TGTGCCAGCAGCCCCCGGATTCAAGGAGGTGAGCAGTTCTTC.

The V gene is TRBV5-4, the J gene TRBJ1-4; a possible D gene is TRBD1 (5 bases). The CDR3 is 15 amino acids. Trimming removed 0 bases at V and 8 bases at J, with 14 bases between. Germline CDR1 and CDR2: SGHNT and YYREEE (reference sequence). CDR3 amino acids: CASSLGQGGNEKLFF. The CDR3, as DNA: TGTGCCAGCAGCTTGGGGCAGGGTGGAAACGAAAAACTGTTTTTT.

Written as DNA, the CDR3 is TGTGCCAGTAGTCCCCAAAAGCGGACTAGCCTGATGACCCCCTCCTACGAGCAGTACTTC. This sequence encodes CASSPQKRTSLMTPSYEQYF. J is TRBJ2-7 and V is TRBV19; 8 bases are a match to TRBD2. Trimming at V came to 5 bases and at J to 0 bases, leaving 21 bases not matched to a gene. Germline V gene sequence: CDR1 LNHDA, CDR2 SQIVND (reference sequence). The CDR3 is 20 residues long.

This chain links TRBV2 with TRBJ1-2; D is uncertain. Germline loops: CDR1 SNHLY, CDR2 FYNNEI. This CDR3 is built from 13 residues. V shed 2 bases and J shed 5 bases, with 9 bases lying between them. This chain's CDR3 is CASSERSGYGYTF. CDR3 coding DNA: TGTGCCAGCAGTGAAAGGTCGGGGTATGGCTACACCTTC.

J is TRBJ1-1 and V is TRBV5-4; 11 nucleotides line up with TRBD1. Losses at the gene ends were 4 bases for V and 3 bases for J; bases not matched to a gene: 2. Germline V gene lookup returns CDR1 SGHNT and CDR2 YYREEE (reference sequence). The CDR3 contains 14 residues. The DNA of the CDR3 is TGTGCCAGCAGCCAGGACAGGGGGCACACTGAAGCTTTCTTT. Translation gives CASSQDRGHTEAFF. Looking up the rest from reference TRBV5-4 and TRBJ1-1 gives the full variable domain: ETGVTQSPTHLIKTRGQQVTLRCSSQSGHNTVSWYQQALGQGPQFIFQYYREEENGRGNFPPRFSGLQFPNYSSELNVNALELDDSALYLCASSQDRGHTEAFFGQGTRLTVV.

V gene TRBV6-1 combines with J gene TRBJ1-6; D is unresolved. The germline gives CDR1 MNHNS, CDR2 SASEGT. Trimming pared 7 bases from V and 12 bases from J, leaving 22 bases between. CDR3 length: 15 amino acids. The CDR3 region is CASILDGLGVGPLHF. DNA of the CDR3: TGTGCCAGCATCTTGGACGGCCTCGGGGTGGGACCCCTCCACTTT.